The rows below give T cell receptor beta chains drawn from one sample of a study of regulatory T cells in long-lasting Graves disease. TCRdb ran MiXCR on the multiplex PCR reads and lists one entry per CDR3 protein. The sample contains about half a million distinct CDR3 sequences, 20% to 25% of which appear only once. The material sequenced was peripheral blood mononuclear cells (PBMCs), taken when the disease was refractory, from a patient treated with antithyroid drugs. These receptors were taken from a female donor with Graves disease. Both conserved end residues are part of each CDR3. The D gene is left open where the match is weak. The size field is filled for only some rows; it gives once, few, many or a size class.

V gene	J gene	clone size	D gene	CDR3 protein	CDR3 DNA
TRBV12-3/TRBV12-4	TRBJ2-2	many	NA	CASSAGTPNTGELFF	TGTGCCAGCAGTGCCGGGACTCCGAACACCGGGGAGCTGTTTTTT
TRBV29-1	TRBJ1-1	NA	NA	CSVGGRVGANTEAFF	TGCAGCGTTGGGGGCAGGGTAGGGGCAAACACTGAAGCTTTCTTT
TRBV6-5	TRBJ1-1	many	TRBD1	CASSYRQGTEAFF	TGTGCCAGCAGCTACCGACAGGGGACTGAAGCTTTCTTT
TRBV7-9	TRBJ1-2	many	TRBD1	CASSLGDRGGYGYTF	TGTGCCAGCAGCTTGGGGGACAGGGGCGGCTATGGCTACACCTTC
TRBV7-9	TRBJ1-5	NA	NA	CASSLDSRSNQPQHF	TGTGCCAGCAGCTTAGACAGTAGGAGCAATCAGCCCCAGCATTTT
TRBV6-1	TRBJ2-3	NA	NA	CASRTRVKWADTQYF	TGTGCCAGCAGGACCAGGGTCAAGTGGGCAGATACGCAGTATTTT
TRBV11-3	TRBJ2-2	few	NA	CASSLYGENTGELFF	TGTGCCAGCAGCTTATACGGGGAGAACACCGGGGAGCTGTTTTTT
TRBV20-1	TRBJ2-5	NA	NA	CSASNSGLGGGTQYF	TGCAGTGCTAGTAACAGCGGCCTCGGGGGTGGAACCCAGTACTTC
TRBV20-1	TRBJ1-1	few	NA	CSASWVSNTEAFF	TGCAGTGCTAGTTGGGTAAGCAACACTGAAGCTTTCTTT
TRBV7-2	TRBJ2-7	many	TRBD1	CASSRTGTGDYEQYF	TGTGCCAGCAGCCGGACCGGGACAGGGGATTACGAGCAGTACTTC
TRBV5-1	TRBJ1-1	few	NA	CASSFKGETEAFF	TGCGCCAGCAGCTTTAAGGGGGAGACTGAAGCTTTCTTT
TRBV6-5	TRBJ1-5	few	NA	CASSYSRSNQPQHF	TGTGCCAGCAGTTACTCTCGGTCTAATCAGCCCCAGCATTTT
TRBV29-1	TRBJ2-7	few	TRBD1	CSSRQGAGEQYF	TGCAGCTCCAGACAGGGGGCAGGGGAGCAGTACTTC
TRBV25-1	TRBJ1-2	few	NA	CASSSGHNYGYTF	TGTGCCAGCAGTTCTGGCCACAACTATGGCTACACCTTC
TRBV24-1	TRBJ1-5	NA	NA	CATSDETESQPQHF	TGTGCCACCAGTGATGAGACCGAATCCCAGCCCCAGCATTTT
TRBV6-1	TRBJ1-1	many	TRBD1	CASSPRTGVAFF	TGTGCCAGCAGTCCCAGGACAGGGGTCGCTTTCTTT
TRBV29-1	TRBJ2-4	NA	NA	CSAHGGLAKNIQYF	TGCAGCGCCCATGGGGGGTTAGCCAAAAACATTCAGTACTTC
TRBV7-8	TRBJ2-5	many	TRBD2	CASSLGGGIGSRETQYF	TGTGCCAGCAGCTTAGGGGGAGGGATAGGATCAAGAGAGACCCAGTACTTC
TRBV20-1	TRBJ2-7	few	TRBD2	CSARGLAGLYEQYF	TGCAGTGCTAGGGGGCTAGCGGGGCTCTACGAGCAGTACTTC
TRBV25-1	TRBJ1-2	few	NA	CASSDRARYGYTF	TGTGCCAGCAGTGACAGGGCCCGCTATGGCTACACCTTC
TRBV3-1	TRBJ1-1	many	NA	CASSYGSMNTEAFF	TGTGCCAGCAGCTACGGGTCAATGAACACTGAAGCTTTCTTT
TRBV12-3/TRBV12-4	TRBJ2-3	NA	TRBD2	CASRTSESGADMQYF	TGTGCCAGTCGTACTAGCGAGTCCGGCGCAGATATGCAGTATTTT
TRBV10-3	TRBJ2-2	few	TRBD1	CAISGPTGLNTGELFF	TGTGCCATCAGTGGCCCGACAGGGCTGAACACCGGGGAGCTGTTTTTT
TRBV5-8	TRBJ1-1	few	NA	CASSSPGGDTEAFF	TGTGCCAGCAGCTCGCCCGGGGGAGACACTGAAGCTTTCTTT
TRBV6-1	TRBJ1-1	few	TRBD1	CASSGIQGDTEAFF	TGTGCCAGCAGTGGGATACAGGGGGACACTGAAGCTTTCTTT
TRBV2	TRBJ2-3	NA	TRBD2	CASSEPAGGDTQYF	TGTGCCAGCAGTGAACCAGCGGGAGGGGATACGCAGTATTTT
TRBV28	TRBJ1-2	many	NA	CASSLGQPKVYGYTF	TGTGCCAGCAGTTTGGGTCAGCCGAAAGTCTATGGCTACACCTTC
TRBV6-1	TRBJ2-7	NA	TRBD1	CASNRGNYEQYF	TGTGCCAGCAACAGGGGGAACTACGAGCAGTACTTC
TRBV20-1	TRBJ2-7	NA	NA	CSARDYESSYEQYF	TGCAGTGCTAGAGATTACGAGAGCTCCTACGAGCAGTACTTC
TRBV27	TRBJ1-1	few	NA	CATKGLMNTEAFF	TGTGCCACCAAGGGTCTCATGAACACTGAAGCTTTCTTT
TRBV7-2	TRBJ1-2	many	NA	CASSSPGRSGYTF	TGTGCCAGCAGCTCTCCAGGACGTTCTGGCTACACCTTC
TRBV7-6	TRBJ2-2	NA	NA	CASSLAWRGLSTGELFF	TGTGCCAGCAGCTTAGCCTGGCGCGGACTCTCCACCGGGGAGCTGTTTTTT
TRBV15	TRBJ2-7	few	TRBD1	CATSPRDSRTPYEQYF	TGTGCCACCAGCCCCCGGGACAGCAGAACCCCCTACGAGCAGTACTTC
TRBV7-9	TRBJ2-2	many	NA	CASTDSWNTGELFF	TGTGCCAGCACCGACAGTTGGAACACCGGGGAGCTGTTTTTT
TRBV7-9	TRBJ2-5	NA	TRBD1	CASTLTGTGGTQETQYF	TGTGCCAGCACCCTGACCGGGACAGGGGGAACCCAAGAGACCCAGTACTTC
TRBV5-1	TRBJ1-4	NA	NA	CASSLEVGSNEKLFF	TGCGCCAGCAGCTTGGAGGTGGGGTCTAATGAAAAACTGTTTTTT
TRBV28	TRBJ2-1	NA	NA	CASNTDRFFTNEQFF	TGTGCCAGCAACACAGACAGGTTTTTCACCAATGAGCAGTTCTTC
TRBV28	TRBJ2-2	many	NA	CASSFWAGQPGELFF	TGTGCCAGCAGTTTTTGGGCGGGGCAACCCGGGGAGCTGTTTTTT
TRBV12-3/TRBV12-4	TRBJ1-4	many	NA	CASSLAGTSNEKLFF	TGTGCCAGCAGTTTAGCAGGTACCAGCAATGAAAAACTGTTTTTT
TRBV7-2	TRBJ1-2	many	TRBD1	CASSSPGGSHYGYTF	TGTGCCAGCAGCTCTCCAGGGGGTTCCCACTATGGCTACACCTTC
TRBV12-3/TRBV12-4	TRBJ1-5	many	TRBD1	CASSLQGEQPQHF	TGTGCCAGCAGTTTACAGGGGGAGCAGCCCCAGCATTTT
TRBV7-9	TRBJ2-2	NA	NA	CASTRTSNTGELFF	TGTGCCAGCACCCGGACGAGTAACACCGGGGAGCTGTTTTTT
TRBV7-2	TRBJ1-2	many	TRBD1	CASSPGGTGEAYGYTF	TGTGCCAGCAGCCCAGGGGGGACAGGGGAAGCCTATGGCTACACCTTC
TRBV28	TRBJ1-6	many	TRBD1	CASTVTGSVNSPLHF	TGTGCCAGCACTGTGACAGGGTCTGTAAATTCACCCCTCCACTTT
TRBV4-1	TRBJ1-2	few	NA	CASSQPSGRNYGYTF	TGCGCCAGCAGCCAACCCTCAGGCCGTAACTATGGCTACACCTTC
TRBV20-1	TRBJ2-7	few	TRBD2	CSATTAAGGSEQYF	TGCAGTGCTACCACGGCGGCGGGAGGTTCTGAGCAGTACTTC
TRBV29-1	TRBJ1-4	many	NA	CSVVGESNEKLFF	TGCAGCGTTGTAGGGGAATCTAATGAAAAACTGTTTTTT
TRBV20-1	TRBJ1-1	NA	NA	CSVGAGDTEAFF	TGCAGTGTAGGGGCAGGGGACACTGAAGCTTTCTTT
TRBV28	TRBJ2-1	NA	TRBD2	CASQTGRDEQFF	TGTGCCAGCCAGACGGGGAGGGATGAGCAGTTCTTC
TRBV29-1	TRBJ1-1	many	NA	CSVLRGRGNTEAFF	TGCAGCGTCCTCAGGGGCAGGGGGAACACTGAAGCTTTCTTT
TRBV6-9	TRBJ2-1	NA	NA	CASSYPHSDNEQFF	TGTGCCAGCAGTTACCCCCACAGTGACAATGAGCAGTTCTTC
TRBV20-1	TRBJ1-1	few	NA	CSAPGPGRVLFGEAFF	TGCAGTGCCCCCGGCCCCGGCAGGGTATTGTTTGGTGAAGCTTTCTTT
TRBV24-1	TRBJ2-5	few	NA	CATSFSGGVQETQYF	TGTGCCACCAGTTTCTCTGGCGGGGTACAAGAGACCCAGTACTTC